The following is a T cell receptor (beta chain) sequence with its context. Its specific antigen is unknown. Base qualities were left out, and no much larger clone turns up one base away. Inclusive of the bounding cysteine and phenylalanine, the CDR3 is 19 residues long. Only the CDR3 part of the read is kept: 57 bases, read in frame from the first base. CDR1 and CDR2, per the germline V gene (reference sequence), are SEHNR and FQNEAQ. The germline V and J ends show losses of 5 bases and 0 bases respectively, and no gene match explains 16 bases of the junction. TCRbeta CDR3 regions were amplified from genomic DNA by means of the immunoSEQ Assay, a bias-controlled multiplex PCR. On the authors' methods: The number of nucleated cells in each sample was estimated by amplification of reference gene primers within the assay. Sequence reads were collapsed and filtered to measure the absolute abundance of every unique TCRbeta CDR3 rearrangement. Productive Simpson clonality was computed per sample as the square root of Simpson's diversity index over productive rearrangements. As stored in TCRdb, this immuneACCESS dataset retains in-frame rearrangements with V and J assigned. A fraction of the clones does not appear; measured against another copy, unresolved V genes explain less than half of the discrepancy, and the remainder lacks a known reason. V and J calls and clone size follow that table, whereas D and trimming were derived from the DNA. Across this sample there are about 75,000 clones, with 88% seen only once. Clones ranked in the top ten supply approximately 45% of the sample.

The data were obtained in a study of blood T cell repertoires in COVID-19 (dated by TCRdb to 2019 to 2021). General notes on the study: The collaborator samples originated in the United States, Italy and Spain and spanned the acute and convalescent phases of COVID-19. The repertoires were released in a freely available public database meant as a resource for research on the immune response to SARS-CoV-2. The prospective study material was composed of cDNA or gDNA derived from T cells, B-cell-depleted T cells, or PBMCs. The dataset comprised deeply sampled blood TCRbeta repertoires from subjects exposed to, actively infected with, or recovered from COVID-19. Nearly every sample came with metadata listing a de-identified subject ID, COVID-19 status, age in years and sex. The samples were drawn from two sources: the first 160 participants of the ongoing ImmuneRACE study, and over 950 subjects contributed by 6 global collaborators. HLA class I and class II types, where available, came from metadata supplied by the sample provider rather than from assay-based typing. Points the paper makes about the study in general: Clinical and demographic metadata were provided uncurated, with the amount varying by source and participant.

Collaborating institutions collected whole blood in K2EDTA tubes following their own protocols. For TCRbeta analysis, collaborators shipped samples in one of three forms: frozen whole blood, isolated PBMCs, or DNA extracted from either of those sample types. The sequence was collected from a human donor in a cohort sampled during active COVID-19. Recombination connected TRBV7-9 to TRBJ2-7; a stretch of 10 junction bases matches TRBD2. Source material: peripheral blood. The DNA is TGTGCCAGCAGCCCCATACTAGCGGGAAGACGAATTGGCTCCTACGAGCAGTACTTC. Protein translation: CASSPILAGRRIGSYEQYF. Full variable domain (CDR3 extended with the reference TRBV7-9 and TRBJ2-7 proteins): DTGVSQNPRHKITKRGQNVTFRCDPISEHNRLYWYRQTLGQGPEFLTYFQNEAQLEKSRLLSDRFSAERPKGSFSTLEIQRTEQGDSAMYLCASSPILAGRRIGSYEQYFGPGTRLTVT.